This TCR beta chain is drawn from a study of cytotoxic CD8 clonotypes in ibrutinib-treated CLL. Study context: Results showed 25 or so partial and 2 complete responses; following median around six years, approximately 14 remained remitted, approximately 12 advanced.

Notes on the study in general: Exceeding age-matched healthy donors, baseline clonality also tracked the counts of circulating CD8+ T cells.

The CDR3 extends over 12 amino acids. Germline V gives CDR1 MNHEY, CDR2 SVGAGI. V lost 8 bases and J lost 5; bases outside the gene matches: 3. Some clones are missing from TCRdb's copy, which holds only in-frame ones; the method was immunoSEQ multiplex PCR. The sample lists more than 15,000 clones, around 81% occurring once. As to this clone: Its antigen is not known.

The rearrangement joins TRBV6-5 to TRBJ2-1, with 7 bases that match TRBD1. The clonotype originates from a human donor with chronic lymphocytic leukemia. The input for sequencing was PBMCs, taken before ibrutinib treatment. CDR3 in DNA: TGTGCCAGCTACAGGGGCGACAATGAGCAGTTCTTC. This encodes CASYRGDNEQFF.